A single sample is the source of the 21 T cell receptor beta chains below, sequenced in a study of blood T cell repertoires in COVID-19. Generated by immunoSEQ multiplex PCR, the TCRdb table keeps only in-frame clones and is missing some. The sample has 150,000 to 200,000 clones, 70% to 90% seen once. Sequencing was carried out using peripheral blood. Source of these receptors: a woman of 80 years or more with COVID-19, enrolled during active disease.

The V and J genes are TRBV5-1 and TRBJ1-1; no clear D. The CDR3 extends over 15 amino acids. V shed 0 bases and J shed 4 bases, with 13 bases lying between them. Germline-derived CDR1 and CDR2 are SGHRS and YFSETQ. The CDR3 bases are TGCGCCAGCAGCTTGGCTAGCGGCGTAAGCACTGAAGCTTTCTTT. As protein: CASSLASGVSTEAFF.

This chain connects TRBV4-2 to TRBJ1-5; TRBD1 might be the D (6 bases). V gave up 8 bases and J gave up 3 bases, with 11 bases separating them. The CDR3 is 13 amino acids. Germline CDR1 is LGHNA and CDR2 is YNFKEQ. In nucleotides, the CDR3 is TGTGCCAGCGCACGACAGGACAATCAGCCCCAGCATTTT. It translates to CASARQDNQPQHF.

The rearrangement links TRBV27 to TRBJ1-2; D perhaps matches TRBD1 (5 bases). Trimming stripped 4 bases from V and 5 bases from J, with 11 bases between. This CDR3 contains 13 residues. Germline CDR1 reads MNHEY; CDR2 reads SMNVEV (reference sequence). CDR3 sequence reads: CASSSETEYGYTF. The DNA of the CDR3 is TGTGCCAGCAGTTCAGAGACAGAGTATGGCTACACCTTC.

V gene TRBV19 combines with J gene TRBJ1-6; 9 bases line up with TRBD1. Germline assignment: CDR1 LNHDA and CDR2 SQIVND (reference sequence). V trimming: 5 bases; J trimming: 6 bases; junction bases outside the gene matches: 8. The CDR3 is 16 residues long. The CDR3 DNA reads TGTGCCAGTAGTGGCCGGACAGGGGCGACTAATTCACCCCTCCACTTT. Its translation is CASSGRTGATNSPLHF.

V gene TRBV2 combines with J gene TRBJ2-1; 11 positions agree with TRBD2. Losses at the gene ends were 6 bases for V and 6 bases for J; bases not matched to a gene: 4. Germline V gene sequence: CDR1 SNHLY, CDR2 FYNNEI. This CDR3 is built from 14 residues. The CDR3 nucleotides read TGTGCCAGCAGCGCTAGCGGGGGGTCCAATGAGCAGTTCTTC. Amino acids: CASSASGGSNEQFF.

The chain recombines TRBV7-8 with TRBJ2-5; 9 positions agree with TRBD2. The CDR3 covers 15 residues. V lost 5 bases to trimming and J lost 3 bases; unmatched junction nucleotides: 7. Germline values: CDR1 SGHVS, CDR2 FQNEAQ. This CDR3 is CASSGRLAVKETQYF. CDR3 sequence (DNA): TGTGCCAGCAGCGGTCGACTAGCGGTAAAAGAGACCCAGTACTTC.

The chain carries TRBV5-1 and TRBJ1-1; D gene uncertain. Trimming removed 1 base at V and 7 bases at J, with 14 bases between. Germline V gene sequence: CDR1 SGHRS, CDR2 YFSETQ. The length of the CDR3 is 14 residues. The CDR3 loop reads CASSLIGHTIEAFF. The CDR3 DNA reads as TGCGCCAGCAGCTTGATTGGCCACACGATTGAAGCTTTCTTT.

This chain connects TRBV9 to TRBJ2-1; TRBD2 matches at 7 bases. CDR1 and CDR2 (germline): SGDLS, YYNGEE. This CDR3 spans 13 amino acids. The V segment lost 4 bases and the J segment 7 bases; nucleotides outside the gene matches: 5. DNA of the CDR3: TGTGCCAGCAGCACGAATAGCGGGAATGAGCAGTTCTTC. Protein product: CASSTNSGNEQFF.

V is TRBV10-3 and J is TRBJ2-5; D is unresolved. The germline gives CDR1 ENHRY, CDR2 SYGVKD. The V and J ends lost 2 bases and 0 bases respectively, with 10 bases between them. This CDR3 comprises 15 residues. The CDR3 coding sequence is TGTGCCATCAGTGAGAGCCAATTGTACCAAGAGACCCAGTACTTC. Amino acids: CAISESQLYQETQYF.

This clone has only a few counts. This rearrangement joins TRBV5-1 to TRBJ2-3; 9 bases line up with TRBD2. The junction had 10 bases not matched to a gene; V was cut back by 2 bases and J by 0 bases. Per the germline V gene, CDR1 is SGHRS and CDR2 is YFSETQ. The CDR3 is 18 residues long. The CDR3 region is CASSFGQLAGASTDTQYF. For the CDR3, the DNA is TGCGCCAGCAGCTTCGGCCAACTAGCGGGTGCTAGCACAGATACGCAGTATTTT.

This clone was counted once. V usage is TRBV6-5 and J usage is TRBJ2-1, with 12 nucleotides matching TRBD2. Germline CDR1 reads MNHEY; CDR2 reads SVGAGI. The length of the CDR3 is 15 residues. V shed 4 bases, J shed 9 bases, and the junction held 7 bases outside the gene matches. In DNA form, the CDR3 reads TGTGCCAGCAGTTCTCCGGGACTAGCGGGCAGTGAGCAGTTCTTC. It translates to CASSSPGLAGSEQFF.

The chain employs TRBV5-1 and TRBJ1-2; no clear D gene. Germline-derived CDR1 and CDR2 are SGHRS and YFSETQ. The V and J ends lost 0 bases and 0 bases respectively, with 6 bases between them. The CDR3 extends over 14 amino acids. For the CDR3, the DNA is TGCGCCAGCAGCTTGGAACAGACTAACTATGGCTACACCTTC. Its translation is CASSLEQTNYGYTF.

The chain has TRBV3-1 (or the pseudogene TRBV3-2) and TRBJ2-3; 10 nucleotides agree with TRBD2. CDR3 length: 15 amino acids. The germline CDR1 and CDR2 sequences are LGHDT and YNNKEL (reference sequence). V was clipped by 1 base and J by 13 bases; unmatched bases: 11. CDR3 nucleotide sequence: TGTGCCAGCAGCCAAGCGGTGGGGAGCGGGAGGGACGAGTATTTT. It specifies CASSQAVGSGRDEYF.

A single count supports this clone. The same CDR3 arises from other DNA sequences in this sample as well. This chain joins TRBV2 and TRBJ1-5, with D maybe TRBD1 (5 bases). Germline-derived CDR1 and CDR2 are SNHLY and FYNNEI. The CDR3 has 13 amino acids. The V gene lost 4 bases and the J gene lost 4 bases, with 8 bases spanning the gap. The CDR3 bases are TGTGCCAGCAGTGGCCAGGGAAATCAGCCCCAGCATTTT. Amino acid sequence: CASSGQGNQPQHF.

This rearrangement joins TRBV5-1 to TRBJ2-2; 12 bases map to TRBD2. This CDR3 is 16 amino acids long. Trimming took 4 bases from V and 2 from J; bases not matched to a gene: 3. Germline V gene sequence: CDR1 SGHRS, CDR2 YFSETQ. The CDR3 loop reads CASSAGLAGNTGELFF. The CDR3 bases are TGCGCCAGCAGCGCGGGACTAGCGGGTAACACCGGGGAGCTGTTTTTT. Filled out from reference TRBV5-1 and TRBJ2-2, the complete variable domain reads KAGVTQTPRYLIKTRGQQVTLSCSPISGHRSVSWYQQTPGQGLQFLFEYFSETQRNKGNFPGRFSGRQFSNSRSEMNVSTLELGDSALYLCASSAGLAGNTGELFFGEGSRLTVL.

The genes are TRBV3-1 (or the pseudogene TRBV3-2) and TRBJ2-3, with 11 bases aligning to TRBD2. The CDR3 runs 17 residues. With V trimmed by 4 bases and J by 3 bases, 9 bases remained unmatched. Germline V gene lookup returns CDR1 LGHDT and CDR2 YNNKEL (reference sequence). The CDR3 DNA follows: TGTGCCAGCAGCCCCTACGTGACTAGCGGGGCAACAGATACGCAGTATTTT. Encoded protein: CASSPYVTSGATDTQYF.

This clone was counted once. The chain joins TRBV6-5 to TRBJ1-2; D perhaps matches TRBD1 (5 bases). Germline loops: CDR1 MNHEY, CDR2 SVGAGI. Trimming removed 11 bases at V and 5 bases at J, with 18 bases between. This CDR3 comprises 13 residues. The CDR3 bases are TGTGCCTCCTCCCCGGCGGGGGGGTATGGCTACACCTTC. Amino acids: CASSPAGGYGYTF.

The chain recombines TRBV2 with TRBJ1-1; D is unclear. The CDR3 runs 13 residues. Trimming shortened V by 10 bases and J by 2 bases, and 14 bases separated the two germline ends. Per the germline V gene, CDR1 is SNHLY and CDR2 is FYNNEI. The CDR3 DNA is TGTGCCACCCTGACAAAATCCAACACTGAAGCTTTCTTT. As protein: CATLTKSNTEAFF.

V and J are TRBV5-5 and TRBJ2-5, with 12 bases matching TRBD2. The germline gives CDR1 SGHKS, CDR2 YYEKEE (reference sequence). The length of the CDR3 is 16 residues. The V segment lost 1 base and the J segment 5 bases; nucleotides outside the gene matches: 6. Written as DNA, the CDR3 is TGTGCCAGCAGCTTGATTGCTAGCGGGGGGGCGGAGACCCAGTACTTC. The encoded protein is CASSLIASGGAETQYF.

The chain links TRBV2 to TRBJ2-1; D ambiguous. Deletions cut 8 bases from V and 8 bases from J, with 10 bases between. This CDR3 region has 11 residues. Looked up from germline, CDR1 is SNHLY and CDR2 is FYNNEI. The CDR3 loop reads CASHSDDEQFF. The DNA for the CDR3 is TGTGCCAGCCACTCCGATGATGAGCAGTTCTTC. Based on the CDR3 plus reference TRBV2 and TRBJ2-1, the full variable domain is EPEVTQTPSHQVTQMGQEVILRCVPISNHLYFYWYRQILGQKVEFLVSFYNNEISEKSEIFDDQFSVERPDGSNFTLKIRSTKLEDSAMYFCASHSDDEQFFGPGTRLTVL.

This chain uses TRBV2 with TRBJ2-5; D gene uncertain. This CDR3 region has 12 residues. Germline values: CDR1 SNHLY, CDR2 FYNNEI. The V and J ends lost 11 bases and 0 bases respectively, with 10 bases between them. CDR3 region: CAGQDNQETQYF. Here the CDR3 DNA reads TGTGCCGGGCAGGATAACCAAGAGACCCAGTACTTC.